This TCR beta chain originates from a study of beta chain features in type 1 diabetes. The study reverse transcribed the entire isolated RNA, so it sequenced expressed TCRB transcripts. Naive, central memory and regulatory T cell samples averaged roughly 3.5 million immunoSEQ reads each. Assay: immunoSEQ multiplex PCR; the TCRdb copy retains only in-frame clones and omits some. In the table there are about 140,000 clones, approximately 13% of which are singletons. Note on this clone: Its antigen is unknown.

Study results and caveats: When Type 1 diabetes patients were examined, their TCRB CDR3s proved moderately but significantly shorter in all four CD4+ subsets.

The origin of this receptor is a young man with type 1 diabetes. The specimen was central memory CD4+ T cells from blood.

The CDR3: CAATAGGELFF. The CDR3 nucleotides read TGTGCCGCAACCGCGGGCGGGGAGCTGTTTTTT. The chain links TRBV10-3 to TRBJ2-2; weak D call: TRBD2 (5 bases). This CDR3 is built from 11 residues. Germline values: CDR1 ENHRY, CDR2 SYGVKD. Trimming took 11 bases from V and 7 from J, leaving 11 bases between them.